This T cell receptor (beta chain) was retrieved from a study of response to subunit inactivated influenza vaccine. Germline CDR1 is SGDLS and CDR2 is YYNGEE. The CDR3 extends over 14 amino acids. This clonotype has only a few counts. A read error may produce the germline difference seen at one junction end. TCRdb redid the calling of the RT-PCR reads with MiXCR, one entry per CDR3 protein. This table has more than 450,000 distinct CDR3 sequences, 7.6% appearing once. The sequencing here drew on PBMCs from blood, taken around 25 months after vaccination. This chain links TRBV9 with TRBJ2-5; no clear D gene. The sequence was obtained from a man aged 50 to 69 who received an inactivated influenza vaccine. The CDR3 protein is CASSIGQSQATQYF. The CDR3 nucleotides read TGTGCCAGCAGCATAGGGCAAAGTCAAGCGACCCAGTACTTC.